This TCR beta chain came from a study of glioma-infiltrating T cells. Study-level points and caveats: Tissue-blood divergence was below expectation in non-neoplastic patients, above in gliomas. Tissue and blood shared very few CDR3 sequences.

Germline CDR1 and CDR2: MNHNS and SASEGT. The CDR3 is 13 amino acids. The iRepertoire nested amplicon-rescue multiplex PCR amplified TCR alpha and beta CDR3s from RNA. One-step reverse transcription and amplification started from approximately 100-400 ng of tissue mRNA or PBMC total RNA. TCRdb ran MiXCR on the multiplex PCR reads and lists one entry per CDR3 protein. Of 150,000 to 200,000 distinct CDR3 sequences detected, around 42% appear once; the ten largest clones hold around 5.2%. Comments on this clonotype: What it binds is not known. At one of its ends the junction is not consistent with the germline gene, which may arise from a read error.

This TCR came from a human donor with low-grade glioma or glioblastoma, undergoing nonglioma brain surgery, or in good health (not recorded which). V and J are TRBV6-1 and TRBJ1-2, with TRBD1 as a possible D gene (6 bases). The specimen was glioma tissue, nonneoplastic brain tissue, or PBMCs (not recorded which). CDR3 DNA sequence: TGTGCCATCAGTGCCCGCCGGACAGAAGGCTACACCTTC. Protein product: CAISARRTEGYTF.